The 7 T cell receptor beta chains in this list originate from one sample, sequenced in a study of tumor-infiltrating lymphocytes in primary liver carcinoma. The source material, 20-30 mg of unsorted bulk tissue, was used to co-extract RNA and DNA. The investigators made TCR beta cDNA from approximately 500 ng total RNA, using a constant-region primer. Modified slightly, ARM-PCR produced TCR beta libraries over three nested multiplex PCR rounds. A C-beta reverse primer and TRBV1-TRBV30 forward primers served in each of the first two PCR rounds, at about 9 cycles apiece. Via MiXCR, TCRdb re-called the multiplex PCR reads, giving one row per CDR3 protein. The repertoire holds tens of thousands of distinct CDR3 sequences, 55% to 75% seen once, with approximately 50% in the top ten. Sequenced sample: liver tumor tissue from sampling region 2. Subset of the sample: tumor region T2, inferior pole. The receptors originated from a man aged 35 to 55 with primary liver carcinoma and hepatitis B virus infection.

Comments on this clonotype: This may come from a read error, since a much larger clone is one base off. The chain couples TRBV5-1 to TRBJ2-7; TRBD1 is a possible D gene (6 bases). The ends were cut back, 4 bases at V and 6 bases at J, with 14 bases in the middle. This CDR3 is 13 amino acids long. The V gene's germline CDR1 is SGHRS and CDR2 YFSETQ. CDR3 loop: CASSTTGKGEQYF. In DNA form, the CDR3 reads TGCGCCAGCAGCACCACAGGGAAGGGCGAGCAGTACTTC.

Many counts were recorded for this clonotype. The chain combines TRBV4-2 with TRBJ2-1, with D unresolved. Trimming left V 4 bases short and J 6 bases short, with 22 bases between. CDR3 length: 17 residues. The germline CDR1 and CDR2 sequences are LGHNA and YNFKEQ. In DNA form, the CDR3 reads TGTGCCAGCAGCCGAGAAATAGGGTCCGTACTACTCAATGAGCAGTTCTTC. It encodes CASSREIGSVLLNEQFF.

This rearrangement joins TRBV10-3 to TRBJ2-7; D might be TRBD1 (5 bases). Trimming left V 10 bases short and J 1 base short, with 20 bases between. This CDR3 has 15 residues. CDR1 is ENHRY, CDR2 SYGVKD, per germline. The CDR3 sequence is CATTPNKGPSYEQYF. DNA for the CDR3: TGTGCCACCACACCTAACAAGGGGCCGTCCTACGAGCAGTACTTC.

About this clonotype: A junction end diverges from the germline sequence, so it may reflect a read error. The gene calls are TRBV10-3 and TRBJ2-2; the match to TRBD2 covers 7 bases. This CDR3 contains 14 residues. The germline V gene encodes CDR1 ENHRY and CDR2 SYGVKD. CDR3 protein: CTVRERDDTGELFF. CDR3 in DNA: TGTACCGTCAGGGAGCGGGACGACACAGGGGAGCTGTTTTTT.

In this sample, this clonotype turned up a few times. A much more abundant neighbour one base away suggests this may be a read error. V gene TRBV7-9 combines with J gene TRBJ2-3; D is unresolved. The CDR3 totals 15 residues. From germline, CDR1 is SEHNR and CDR2 FQNEAQ (reference sequence). Here the CDR3 DNA reads TGTGCCAGCAGCACCCGTCAAGTACCCACAGATACGCAGTGTTTT. This sequence encodes CASSTRQVPTDTQCF.

This clonotype was observed once. The CDR3 does not close with the conserved phenylalanine or tryptophan, likely indicating a read error. The chain couples TRBV10-3 to TRBJ2-7, with D uncertain. The CDR3 consists of 12 residues. V gave up 10 bases and J gave up 5 bases, with 15 bases separating them. Per the germline V gene, CDR1 is ENHRY and CDR2 is SYGVKD. The CDR3 DNA reads TGTGCCACTAGGACGGACCCCAACGAGCAGTACTCC. Residues: CATRTDPNEQYS.

Comment on this clonotype: The junction differs from germline at one of its ends, possibly a read error. The chain uses TRBV29-1 and TRBJ2-3; D is uncertain. In germline, CDR1 is SQVTM, CDR2 ANQGSEA. The CDR3 sequence is 14 residues long. CDR3 protein: CSVVGLTFGDTQYF. Written as DNA, the CDR3 is TGCAGTGTTGTAGGGTTAACCTTTGGGGATACGCAGTATTTT.